This section outlines one T cell receptor beta chain sequence together with its context. No antigen is known for it. This sample was taken from a study of cytomegalovirus exposure and HLA in healthy donors. Study-level findings and limits: Associated with cytomegalovirus, according to the listing, were 164 TCR beta chains.

PCR was performed using 60 Vbeta and 13 Jbeta primers. Sequenced by immunoSEQ multiplex PCR; TCRdb stores in-frame clones only, minus some. The repertoire has some 120,000 clones, around 84% of them found once; the top ten carry 5.5% to 8%. Trimming took 5 bases from V and 2 from J, leaving 12 bases between them. Germline V CDR1 and CDR2: WSHSY, SAAADI. This CDR3 comprises 14 residues. Sequenced sample: PBMCs. This clonotype originated in a woman aged 40 to 50 in good health and CMV-seronegative. V is TRBV10-2 and J is TRBJ1-1; D remains ambiguous. The CDR3 bases are TGCGCCAGCAGTCTTGAGAGGTATAACACTGAAGCTTTCTTT. This codes for CASSLERYNTEAFF.